The clone carrying this T cell receptor beta chain appeared a few times. The antigen remains undetermined. Only in-frame clones appear in the TCRdb table, and some are missing; sequencing was by immunoSEQ multiplex PCR. Of roughly 100,000 clones in the sample, around nine tenths were seen once. Looked up from germline, CDR1 is KGHSY and CDR2 is FQNENV. The CDR3 loop spans 16 amino acids. Trimming cost V 2 bases and J 4 bases, with 17 bases left between them. The sample belongs to a study of T cell responses to AZD1222 COVID-19 vaccine. Study results and limitations: In a largely white British group with more females than males, clonal diversity was possibly underestimated. Only a handful of people who got AZD1222 tested seropositive at baseline. CD4 TCRs associated with vaccination spanned spike, dominating at 160-218 and 743-854. Repertoire collection took place solely once the T cell response had peaked.

The sequences come from peripheral blood, collected 28 days after the second dose of the MenACWY control vaccine. This sequence was found in an adult who received the MenACWY meningococcal vaccine as a control. The rearrangement uses TRBV16 and TRBJ1-2; weak D call: TRBD1 (5 bases). The CDR3 DNA reads TGTGCCAGCAGCCAAATGGGTAGGGGTCTGAGCTATGGCTACACCTTC. It codes for CASSQMGRGLSYGYTF.